The 24 T cell receptor beta chains below were found in one sample sequenced in a study of blood T cell repertoires in COVID-19. Profiled with immunoSEQ multiplex PCR; TCRdb holds only in-frame clones, not every one. The table has 60,000 to 80,000 clones, less than 90% seen once; the top ten hold 9.5% to 15%. Sequenced: peripheral blood. The receptor source for this set is a man aged 45-65 years with COVID-19, enrolled during active disease.

The chain employs TRBV7-2 and TRBJ1-1; tentative D call: TRBD1 (6 bases). Trimming pared 2 bases from V and 4 bases from J, leaving 11 bases between. The CDR3 sequence is 14 residues long. Germline CDR1 is SGHTA and CDR2 is FQGNSA. The CDR3 loop is CASSLWGLFTEAFF. The DNA of the CDR3 is TGTGCCAGCAGCTTATGGGGGCTTTTCACTGAAGCTTTCTTT.

The J gene is TRBJ1-1, the V gene TRBV5-5, with D unclear. Germline V gene lookup returns CDR1 SGHKS and CDR2 YYEKEE (reference sequence). V lost 2 bases and J lost 4, with 12 bases in between. CDR3 length: 14 residues. In DNA, the CDR3 is TGTGCCAGCAGCTTAGAGCCTGCGGGCACTGAAGCTTTCTTT. Its translation is CASSLEPAGTEAFF.

The rearrangement links TRBV7-2 to TRBJ1-5; D is perhaps TRBD1 (5 bases). Germline CDR1 is SGHTA and CDR2 is FQGNSA. The length of the CDR3 is 16 residues. The germline V and J ends were trimmed by 2 bases and 1 base, with 12 bases remaining between them. The CDR3 spells CASSLNAQASNQPQHF. The CDR3 bases are TGTGCCAGCAGCTTAAATGCACAGGCGAGCAATCAGCCCCAGCATTTT.

The DNA of the CDR3 is TGTGCCAGCAGTGAGGCTAGCGGGAGCTCCTACGAGCAGTACTTC. It is translated as CASSEASGSSYEQYF. The chain has TRBV6-1 and TRBJ2-7; TRBD2 matches at 10 bases. The length of the CDR3 is 15 residues. V was pared by 3 bases and J by 0 bases, with 2 bases of the junction left unmatched. Germline V gene sequence: CDR1 MNHNS, CDR2 SASEGT.

Only a few counts were recorded for this clone. The chain uses TRBV11-3 and TRBJ2-1; no definite D call. Germline V CDR1 and CDR2: SGHNT, YENEEA. The CDR3 consists of 15 residues. Trimming removed 2 bases from V and 6 bases from J, with 14 bases in between. Here the CDR3 DNA reads TGTGCCAGCAGCTTATCTCTGGCATGGGCCAATGAGCAGTTCTTC. Translation: CASSLSLAWANEQFF. The entire variable domain, with the rest obtained from reference TRBV11-3 and TRBJ2-1, is as follows: EAGVVQSPRYKIIEKKQPVAFWCNPISGHNTLYWYLQNLGQGPELLIRYENEEAVDDSQLPKDRFSAERLKGVDSTLKIQPAELGDSAVYLCASSLSLAWANEQFFGPGTRLTVL.

The chain employs TRBV4-1 and TRBJ2-1; D gene unclear. The CDR3 totals 15 residues. The germline CDR1 and CDR2 sequences are MGHRA and YSYEKL. V was cut by 0 bases and J by 4 bases, with 10 bases left in between. This chain's CDR3 is CASSQDTALYNEQFF. The DNA for the CDR3 is TGCGCCAGCAGCCAAGATACCGCACTATACAATGAGCAGTTCTTC.

The chain links TRBV7-8 to TRBJ2-7; TRBD2 matches at 11 bases. Germline trimming cut 0 bases from V and 5 bases from J; bases unmatched to any gene: 18. The CDR3 has 20 residues. Germline CDR1 reads SGHVS; CDR2 reads FQNEAQ. The CDR3 reads CASSLAYPGLAAQKEDEQYF. The DNA for the CDR3 is TGTGCCAGCAGCTTAGCGTACCCGGGACTAGCGGCACAGAAGGAGGACGAGCAGTACTTC.

CDR3 residues: CASILTENTEAFF. CDR3 bases: TGTGCCAGCATTCTGACAGAGAACACTGAAGCTTTCTTT. J is TRBJ1-1 and V is TRBV6-6; possibly TRBD1 for D (5 bases). This CDR3 has 13 amino acids. V gave up 7 bases and J gave up 1 base, with 10 bases separating them. In germline, CDR1 is MNHNY, CDR2 SVGAGI (reference sequence).

V is TRBV30 and J is TRBJ1-1; 9 bases agree with TRBD1. Germline assignment: CDR1 GTSNPN and CDR2 SVGIG (reference sequence). The length of the CDR3 is 18 residues. After removal of 3 bases from V and 3 bases from J, the junction contained 17 bases not matched to a gene. The CDR3 coding sequence is TGTGCCTGGAGCCCCCTTTGGACAGGGGTGATCGGGGACACTGAAGCTTTCTTT. As protein: CAWSPLWTGVIGDTEAFF.

The CDR3: CATSDLGTDMETQYF. The DNA for the CDR3 is TGTGCCACCAGTGACCTCGGGACAGACATGGAGACCCAGTACTTC. The V call is TRBV24-1, the J call TRBJ2-5; the match to TRBD1 covers 7 bases. V lost 4 bases to trimming and J lost 5 bases; unmatched junction nucleotides: 9. Germline lookup yields CDR1 KGHDR and CDR2 SFDVKD. The CDR3 runs to 15 residues.

This sequence joins TRBV5-5 and TRBJ1-3; unclear D gene. This CDR3 region has 15 residues. V was pared by 6 bases and J by 2 bases, with 15 bases between. In germline, CDR1 is SGHKS, CDR2 YYEKEE (reference sequence). CDR3: CASILGGKAGNTIYF. DNA of the CDR3: TGTGCCAGCATTCTCGGAGGGAAAGCTGGAAACACCATATATTTT.

Here the CDR3 DNA reads TGTGCCAGCAGTAGACAGGGGTTGGGGGAGACCCAGTACTTC. Protein sequence: CASSRQGLGETQYF. V and J are TRBV6-4 and TRBJ2-5; 8 bases are shared with TRBD1. The CDR3 is 14 residues long. Germline CDR1 is MRHNA and CDR2 is SNTAGT. V lost 5 bases, J lost 5 bases, and 7 bases stayed unmatched.

This rearrangement joins TRBV21-1 to TRBJ2-5; TRBD2 is the table's D call, not checked against the DNA. TRBV21-1 corresponds to a pseudogene. The CDR3 spans 13 residues. DNA for the CDR3: TGTGCCAGGACTAGCGGGAGCCAAGAGACCCAGTACTTC. It codes for CARTSGSQETQYF.

This clone was recorded once. This chain connects TRBV19 to TRBJ2-4; tentative D call: TRBD1 (6 bases). This CDR3 has 17 amino acids. Trimming stripped 5 bases from V and 0 bases from J, with 17 bases between. Germline loops: CDR1 LNHDA, CDR2 SQIVND (reference sequence). CDR3 nucleotide sequence: TGTGCCAGTAGTCCCACCGGGACACGTCTAGCCAAAAACATTCAGTACTTC. Protein: CASSPTGTRLAKNIQYF.

J is TRBJ2-7 and V is TRBV19; D is possibly TRBD1 (5 bases). V was trimmed by 3 bases and J by 2 bases, leaving 11 bases between them. This CDR3 is built from 14 residues. Germline-derived CDR1 and CDR2 are LNHDA and SQIVND (reference sequence). The CDR3 loop reads CASSMTAGTYEQYF. In DNA, the CDR3 is TGTGCCAGTAGTATGACAGCAGGGACCTACGAGCAGTACTTC.

The chain couples TRBV5-1 to TRBJ1-2; 12 nucleotides align to TRBD1. From germline, CDR1 is SGHRS and CDR2 YFSETQ. There are 17 residues in the CDR3. V was pared by 5 bases and J by 3 bases, with 11 bases of the junction left unmatched. CDR3 region: CASRSMPGQGADYGYTF. The CDR3 nucleotides read TGCGCCAGCAGATCCATGCCGGGACAGGGGGCTGACTATGGCTACACCTTC.

The V call is TRBV5-5, the J call TRBJ1-1, with D possibly being TRBD1 (6 bases). V lost 2 bases and J 4 bases, leaving 15 bases between the germline ends. The CDR3 totals 15 residues. Germline V gives CDR1 SGHKS, CDR2 YYEKEE (reference sequence). This CDR3 reads CASSFGGAIGTEAFF. DNA for the CDR3: TGTGCCAGCAGCTTCGGGGGGGCGATAGGCACTGAAGCTTTCTTT.

The rearrangement uses TRBV6-1 and TRBJ2-4; the match to TRBD2 covers 12 bases. CDR3 length: 15 residues. Germline CDR1 is MNHNS and CDR2 is SASEGT. V lost 2 bases, J lost 6 bases, and 2 bases stayed unmatched. CDR3 sequence: CASSELAGGPNIQYF. CDR3 DNA: TGTGCCAGCAGTGAACTAGCGGGAGGGCCAAACATTCAGTACTTC.

The V and J genes are TRBV9 and TRBJ2-2; D is ambiguous. V shed 7 bases and J shed 0 bases, with 16 bases lying between them. Germline-derived CDR1 and CDR2 are SGDLS and YYNGEE. The CDR3 spans 16 residues. The CDR3 sequence is CASGSDGDPNTGELFF. Written as DNA, the CDR3 is TGTGCCAGCGGCTCCGACGGAGACCCGAACACCGGGGAGCTGTTTTTT. The whole variable domain, remainder taken from reference TRBV9 and TRBJ2-2, is DSGVTQTPKHLITATGQRVTLRCSPRSGDLSVYWYQQSLDQGLQFLIQYYNGEERAKGNILERFSAQQFPDLHSELNLSSLELGDSALYFCASGSDGDPNTGELFFGEGSRLTVL.

V and J are TRBV24-1 and TRBJ2-7; D is uncertain. Germline loops: CDR1 KGHDR, CDR2 SFDVKD. The CDR3 spans 15 residues. Trimming removed 4 bases from V and 2 bases from J, with 14 bases in between. CDR3 amino acids: CATSDGNRDTYEQYF. In DNA, the CDR3 is TGTGCCACCAGTGACGGTAACCGCGATACCTACGAGCAGTACTTC.

This clone was seen once. This chain connects TRBV24-1 to TRBJ2-3, with TRBD1 as a possible D gene (6 bases). Trimming took off 7 bases at V and 0 bases at J, with 22 bases between the two ends. The CDR3 covers 18 residues. Per the germline V gene, CDR1 is KGHDR and CDR2 is SFDVKD. The CDR3, as DNA: TGTGCCACCAGCGGGGCGGATAGGAACAGGGCCAGCACAGATACGCAGTATTTT. This codes for CATSGADRNRASTDTQYF.

V gene TRBV14 combines with J gene TRBJ2-7, with 9 positions matching TRBD2. The CDR3 has 15 amino acids. V was clipped by 0 bases and J by 4 bases; unmatched bases: 4. Germline V gene lookup returns CDR1 SGHDN and CDR2 FVKESK. The CDR3 sequence is CASSQETSGVYEQYF. CDR3 DNA: TGTGCCAGCAGCCAAGAGACTAGCGGAGTTTACGAGCAGTACTTC.

This clone was seen a handful of times. The rearrangement links TRBV5-8 to TRBJ1-1; 9 nucleotides match TRBD1. Germline CDR1 and CDR2: SGHTS and YDEGEE. V trimming: 3 bases; J trimming: 8 bases; junction bases outside the gene matches: 20. This CDR3 spans 18 amino acids. As DNA, the CDR3 is TGTGCCAGCAGCTGTAGGACAGGGGCTGCCGGGGGGCATTGCGAAGCTTTCTTT. Its translation: CASSCRTGAAGGHCEAFF.

The chain is built from TRBV5-1 and TRBJ1-1; TRBD1 agrees at 12 bases. There are 13 residues in the CDR3. Per the germline V gene, CDR1 is SGHRS and CDR2 is YFSETQ. V lost 6 bases and J lost 6; bases outside the gene matches: 3. CDR3 sequence (DNA): TGCGCCAGCACGGGACAGGGGGCCTCTGAAGCTTTCTTT. As protein: CASTGQGASEAFF.